Sequencing of this T cell receptor beta chain was carried out in a study of cytomegalovirus exposure and HLA in healthy donors. A multiplex PCR was run with 60 Vbeta primers and 13 Jbeta primers. Produced via immunoSEQ multiplex PCR; TCRdb's table is partial and in-frame only. In all, the sample yields tens of thousands of clones. Looked up from germline, CDR1 is LNHDA and CDR2 is SQIVND (reference sequence). The CDR3 contains 12 residues. V shed 5 bases and J shed 6 bases, with 10 bases lying between them. This clonotype was sampled from a male donor in good health and CMV-seropositive. Sequenced: PBMCs. The genes are TRBV19 and TRBJ1-2, with D uncertain. Here the CDR3 reads CASSSSRDGYTF. Here the CDR3 DNA reads TGTGCCAGTAGTTCGTCGCGGGATGGCTACACCTTC.